A selection of T cell receptor beta chains follows, all from one sample in a study of human T cells and chemical hapten exposure. TCRdb redid the calling of the RACE reads with MiXCR, one entry per CDR3 protein. The table shows nearly 110,000 distinct CDR3 sequences, with 12% occurring only once. The material was whole blood, obtained in connection with sensitization to the hapten diphenylcyclopropenone (DPC). Receptors were obtained from a woman aged 45-65 years with alopecia areata. Some clones in this sample may be carry-over from other donors' samples. CDR3s include the opening cysteine and the closing phenylalanine or tryptophan. A D gene is named only where the DNA matches it firmly. The size entry is marked missing in some rows and otherwise reads once, few, many or a size class.

V gene,clone size,D gene,J gene,CDR3 DNA,CDR3 protein
TRBV12-3/TRBV12-4,NA,NA,TRBJ1-5,TGTGCCAGCAGCCCCGCCGACAGCAATCAGCCCCAGCATTTT,CASSPADSNQPQHF
TRBV7-2,NA,NA,TRBJ2-3,TGTGCCAGCAGCATCCTCGAGCGGACTTCCACAGATACGCAGTATTTT,CASSILERTSTDTQYF
TRBV10-3,NA,NA,TRBJ2-1,TGTGCCATCAGTGCTTCGGGAGCGAATGAGCAGTTCTTC,CAISASGANEQFF
TRBV29-1,NA,NA,TRBJ1-1,TGCAGCGCCCTGGAGGGGGGCACTGAAGCTTTCTTT,CSALEGGTEAFF
TRBV6-2/TRBV6-3,few,NA,TRBJ2-1,TGTGCCAGCAGTTTAAGTGGGCTGGGTTACAATGAGCAGTTCTTC,CASSLSGLGYNEQFF
TRBV9,NA,NA,TRBJ2-3,TGTGCCAGCAACTGGGCGATCACAGATACGCAGTATTTT,CASNWAITDTQYF
TRBV24-1,NA,NA,TRBJ1-5,TGTGCCACCAGTGACGGGGATCAGCCCCAGCATTTT,CATSDGDQPQHF
TRBV6-5,NA,TRBD1,TRBJ1-6,TGTGCCAGCAGTTACTCGATGACAGGGATCCTGGCCCTCCACTTT,CASSYSMTGILALHF
TRBV5-5,NA,NA,TRBJ2-7,TGTGCCAGCAGCTTGACAGGGATCTACGAGCAGTACTTC,CASSLTGIYEQYF
TRBV20-1,NA,TRBD2,TRBJ2-3,TGCAGTGCTAGAGCAGCGGGAGTTAAAGATACGCAGTATTTT,CSARAAGVKDTQYF
TRBV5-1,few,TRBD1,TRBJ2-7,TGCGCCAGCAGCTTGGACGGGACAGGGTACGAGCAGTACTTC,CASSLDGTGYEQYF
TRBV18,few,NA,TRBJ2-7,TGTGCCAGCTCACCGACAGTTGCCTACGAGCAGTACTTC,CASSPTVAYEQYF
TRBV7-2,few,TRBD2,TRBJ2-7,TGTGCCAGCAGCTTCACTAGCGGGAGGCAAGGAGAGCAGTACTTC,CASSFTSGRQGEQYF
TRBV7-8,many,TRBD1,TRBJ2-4,TGTGCCAGCAGCTTAGAGGGGGCAAGAAAAAACATTCAGTACTTC,CASSLEGARKNIQYF
TRBV20-1,few,NA,TRBJ2-7,TGCAGTGCTAGAGACCCGACAGGTAGCTACGAGCAGTACTTC,CSARDPTGSYEQYF
TRBV18,many,NA,TRBJ2-2,TGTGCCAGCTCACCATTCGCAGAGAACACCGGGGAGCTGTTTTTT,CASSPFAENTGELFF
TRBV10-3,many,TRBD1,TRBJ1-2,TGTGCCATCAGTCCGGGACAGTCCTATGGCTACACCTTC,CAISPGQSYGYTF
TRBV6-2/TRBV6-3,few,NA,TRBJ1-5,TGTGCCAGCAGTTACTCCAGTCTAGGTCAGCCCCAGCATTTT,CASSYSSLGQPQHF
TRBV28,few,TRBD1,TRBJ1-1,TGTGCCAGCAGTTTAAGGAGGGGGCTGAACACTGAAGCTTTCTTT,CASSLRRGLNTEAFF
TRBV2,few,NA,TRBJ1-3,TGTGCCAGCACGGTGAGCCTAGGGTATGATGGAAACACCATATATTTT,CASTVSLGYDGNTIYF
TRBV6-2/TRBV6-3,NA,TRBD1,TRBJ2-7,TGTGCCAGCCGCCCAGGGGGACAGGGTACCCCCGAGCAGTACTTC,CASRPGGQGTPEQYF
TRBV5-1,NA,NA,TRBJ2-3,TGCGCCAGCAGCTTGGCTTGGGGACGTCTGACAGATACGCAGTATTTT,CASSLAWGRLTDTQYF
TRBV24-1,few,NA,TRBJ2-7,TGTGCCACCAGTGCCCCCAGGGACACCGGGGCCTACGAGCAGTACTTC,CATSAPRDTGAYEQYF
TRBV5-1,many,NA,TRBJ1-4,TGCGCCAGCAGCTTTCAGGGGATGACAACTAATGAAAAACTGTTTTTT,CASSFQGMTTNEKLFF
TRBV12-3/TRBV12-4,NA,NA,TRBJ2-1,TGTGCCAGCACCCGCCCGGGGATAATTGGGGTCGGAGAGCAGTTCTTC,CASTRPGIIGVGEQFF
TRBV20-1,NA,NA,TRBJ1-5,TGCAGTGCCCGACAGGAATATAGCAATCAGCCCCAGCATTTT,CSARQEYSNQPQHF
TRBV6-6,few,NA,TRBJ1-3,TGTGCCAGCAGTCGACAGGCAATCTCTGGAAACACCATATATTTT,CASSRQAISGNTIYF
TRBV7-9,NA,TRBD2,TRBJ2-5,TGTGCCAGCACCCAGGCGGCTAGCGGGAGGTTTTTTCAAGAGACCCAGTACTTC,CASTQAASGRFFQETQYF
TRBV9,many,TRBD2,TRBJ2-3,TGTGCCAGCAGCCAGACTAGCGGGGATACGCAGTATTTT,CASSQTSGDTQYF
TRBV6-1,once,NA,TRBJ1-6,TGTGCCAGCAAGGTGGAAAGTTCGAATTCACCCCTCCACTTT,CASKVESSNSPLHF
TRBV12-3/TRBV12-4,few,NA,TRBJ1-4,TGTGCCAGCAGTTCGGGGTGGGGGTTGCCCCATGAAAAACTGTTTTTT,CASSSGWGLPHEKLFF
TRBV28,NA,NA,TRBJ2-4,TGTGCCAGCAGTTTTTCTTACGGGGGGCTAGCCAAAAACATTCAGTACTTC,CASSFSYGGLAKNIQYF
TRBV28,NA,TRBD1,TRBJ2-1,TGTGCCAGCAGTACCCATGGGACAGGTAGAGAGCAGTTCTTC,CASSTHGTGREQFF
TRBV7-6,many,TRBD2,TRBJ2-3,TGTGCCAGCAGCCAAAGACTAGCGGGGGAGGGTACGCAGTATTTT,CASSQRLAGEGTQYF
TRBV28,NA,TRBD2,TRBJ2-3,TGTGCCAGCAGTTTATCTCTAGCGGGAGGGCCGGTTGCAGATACGCAGTATTTT,CASSLSLAGGPVADTQYF
TRBV7-2,NA,NA,TRBJ2-1,TGTGCCAGCAGCTTAGCGGTATCCTACAATGAGCAGTTCTTC,CASSLAVSYNEQFF
TRBV12-3/TRBV12-4,NA,NA,TRBJ1-6,TGTGCCAGCAGCCTCAATAAGGGCGGTGGTCACCCCCTCCACTTT,CASSLNKGGGHPLHF
TRBV7-2,NA,NA,TRBJ2-5,TGTGCCAGCAGCCTTAGCGCCCAAGAGACCCAGTACTTC,CASSLSAQETQYF